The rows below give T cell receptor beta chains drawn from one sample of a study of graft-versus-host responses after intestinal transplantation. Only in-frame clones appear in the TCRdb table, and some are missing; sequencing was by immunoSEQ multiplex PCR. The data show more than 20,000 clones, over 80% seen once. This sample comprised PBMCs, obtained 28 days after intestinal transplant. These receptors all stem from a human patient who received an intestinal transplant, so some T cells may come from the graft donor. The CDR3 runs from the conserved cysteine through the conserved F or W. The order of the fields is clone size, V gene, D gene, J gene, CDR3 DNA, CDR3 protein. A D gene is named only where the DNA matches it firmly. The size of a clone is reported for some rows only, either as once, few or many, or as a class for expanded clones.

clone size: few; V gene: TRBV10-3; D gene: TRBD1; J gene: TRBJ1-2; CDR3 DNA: TGTGCCATCAGTGACCTGGGACAGGGAAACTATGGCTACACCTTC; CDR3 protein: CAISDLGQGNYGYTF
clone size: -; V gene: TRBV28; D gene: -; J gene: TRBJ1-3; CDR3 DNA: TGTGCCAGCAGTACAGGTTCTGGAAACACCATATATTTT; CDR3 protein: CASSTGSGNTIYF
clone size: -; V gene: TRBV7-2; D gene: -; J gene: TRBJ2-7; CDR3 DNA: TGTGCCAGCAGCTTAGGACCGAATTACGAGCAGTACTTC; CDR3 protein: CASSLGPNYEQYF
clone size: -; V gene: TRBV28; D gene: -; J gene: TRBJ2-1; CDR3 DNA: TGTGCCAGCAGTTTAGCCTTTCTCAGAGACAATGAGCAGTTCTTC; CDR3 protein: CASSLAFLRDNEQFF
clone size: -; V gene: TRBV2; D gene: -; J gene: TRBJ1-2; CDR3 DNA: TGTGCCAGCAGTTCGGACAGACTCTATGGCTACACCTTC; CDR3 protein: CASSSDRLYGYTF
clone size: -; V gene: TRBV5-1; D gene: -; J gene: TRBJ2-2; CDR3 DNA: TGCGCCAGCACCCGACTAGATACGAACACCGGGGAGCTGTTTTTT; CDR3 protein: CASTRLDTNTGELFF
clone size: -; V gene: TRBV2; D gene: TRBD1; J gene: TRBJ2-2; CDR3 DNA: TGTGCCACAGAGGGACAGTTCGCGAACACCGGGGAGCTGTTTTTT; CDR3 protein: CATEGQFANTGELFF
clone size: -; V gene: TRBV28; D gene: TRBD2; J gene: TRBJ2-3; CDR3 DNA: TGTGCCAGCAGCCTCGGACTAGCGCGAGGGGCAGATACGCAGTATTTT; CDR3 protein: CASSLGLARGADTQYF
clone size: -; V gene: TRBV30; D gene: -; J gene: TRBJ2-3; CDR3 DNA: TGTGCCTGGAGTGTACTGGGGACTAGCACAGATACGCAGTATTTT; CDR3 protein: CAWSVLGTSTDTQYF
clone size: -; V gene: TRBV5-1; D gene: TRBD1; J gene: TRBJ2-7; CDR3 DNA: TGCGCCAGCAGCTCCGGGACAGGGGGGGGCGAGCAGTACTTC; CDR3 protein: CASSSGTGGGEQYF
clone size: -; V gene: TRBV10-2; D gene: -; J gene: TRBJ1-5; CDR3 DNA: TGCGCCAGCAGTGAGGGAGGCGGTAGCAATCAGCCCCAGCATTTT; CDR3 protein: CASSEGGGSNQPQHF
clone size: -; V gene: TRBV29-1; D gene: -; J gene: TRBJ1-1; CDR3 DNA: TGCAGCGTGGGGGGAAGGAACACTGAAGCTTTCTTT; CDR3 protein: CSVGGRNTEAFF
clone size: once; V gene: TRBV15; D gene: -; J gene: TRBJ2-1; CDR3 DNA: TGTGCCACCAGCAGTCGCGGCGGGACCTACTTATACAATGAGCAGTTCTTC; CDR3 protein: CATSSRGGTYLYNEQFF
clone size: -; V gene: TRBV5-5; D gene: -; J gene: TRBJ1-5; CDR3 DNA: TGTGCCAGCAGCTTGGCCAGGGTTGGCAATCAGCCCCAGCATTTT; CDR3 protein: CASSLARVGNQPQHF
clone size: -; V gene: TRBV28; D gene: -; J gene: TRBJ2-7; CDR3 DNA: TGTGCCAGCAGTTTGGCGAGGTCCTACGAGCAGTACTTC; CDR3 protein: CASSLARSYEQYF
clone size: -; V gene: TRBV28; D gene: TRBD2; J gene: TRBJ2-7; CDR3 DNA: TGTGCCAGCAGTTCCTCAAAGACTAGCGGGGCGTACGAGCAGTACTTC; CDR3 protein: CASSSSKTSGAYEQYF
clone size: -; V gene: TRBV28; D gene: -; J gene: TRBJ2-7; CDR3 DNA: TGTGCCAGCAGTTCTCGCGGGAACTCCTACGAGCAGTACTTC; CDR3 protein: CASSSRGNSYEQYF
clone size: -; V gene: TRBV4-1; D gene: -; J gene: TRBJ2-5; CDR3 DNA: TGCGCCAGCAGCCAAGAATACAGGCTAGCCCAAGAGACCCAGTACTTC; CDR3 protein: CASSQEYRLAQETQYF
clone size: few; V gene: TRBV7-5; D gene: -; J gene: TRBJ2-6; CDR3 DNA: TGTGTCAGAAGCCAGACCCCTAGTGGGGCCAACGTCCTGACTTTC; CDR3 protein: CVRSQTPSGANVLTF
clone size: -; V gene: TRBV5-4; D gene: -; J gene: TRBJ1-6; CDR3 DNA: TGTGCCAGCAGCTTGGCCGGGGGTTCCTATAATTCACCCCTCCACTTT; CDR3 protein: CASSLAGGSYNSPLHF
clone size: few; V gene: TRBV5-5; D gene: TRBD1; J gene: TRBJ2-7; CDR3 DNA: TGTGCCAGCAGCTTGAGGACAGGTTTGGCTCAAGAGCAGTACTTC; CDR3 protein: CASSLRTGLAQEQYF
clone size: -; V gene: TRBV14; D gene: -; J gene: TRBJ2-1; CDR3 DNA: TGTGCCAGCAGCCAAGGCCCCCTACTAGGTCTCGATGAGCAGTTCTTC; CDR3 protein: CASSQGPLLGLDEQFF
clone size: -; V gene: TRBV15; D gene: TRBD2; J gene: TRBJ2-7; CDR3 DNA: TGTGCCACCAGCAGAGATAGCGGGTCCTCCTACGAGCAGTACTTC; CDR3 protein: CATSRDSGSSYEQYF
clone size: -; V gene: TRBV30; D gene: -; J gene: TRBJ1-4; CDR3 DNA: TGTGCCTGGGCGCCGGTTGGGGGCTCGGGCTGGAATGAAAAACTGTTTTTT; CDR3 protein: CAWAPVGGSGWNEKLFF
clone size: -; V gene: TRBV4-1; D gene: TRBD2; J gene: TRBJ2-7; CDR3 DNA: TGCGCCAGCAGCCAAGAACTAGCGGGGGTTTACGAGCAGTACTTC; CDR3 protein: CASSQELAGVYEQYF
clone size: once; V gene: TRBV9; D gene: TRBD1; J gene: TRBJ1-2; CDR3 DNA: TGTGCCAGCAGCGCCTCGGGACAGGGCTACTATGGCTACACCTTC; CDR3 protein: CASSASGQGYYGYTF
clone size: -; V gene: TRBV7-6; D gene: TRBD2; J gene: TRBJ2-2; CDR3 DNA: TGTGCCAGCAGACGGACTAGCGGGGGGGCCGGCGGTTGGGAGCTGTTTTTT; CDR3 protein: CASRRTSGGAGGWELFF
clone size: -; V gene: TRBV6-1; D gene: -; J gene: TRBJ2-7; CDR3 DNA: TGTGCCAGCAGTGAGTTCAGGGAAGGCGAGCAGTACTTC; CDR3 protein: CASSEFREGEQYF
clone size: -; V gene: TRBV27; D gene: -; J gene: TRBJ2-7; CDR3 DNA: TGTGCCAGCAGTCCCGGGACAGCCGGGGAGGGGGAGCAGTACTTC; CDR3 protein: CASSPGTAGEGEQYF
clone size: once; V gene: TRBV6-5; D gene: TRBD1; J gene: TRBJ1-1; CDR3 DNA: TGTGCCAGCAGTTCCCCAACGGACAGGGAGGTTGAAGCTTTCTTT; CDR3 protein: CASSSPTDREVEAFF
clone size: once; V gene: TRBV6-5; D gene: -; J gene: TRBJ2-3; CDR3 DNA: TGTGCCAGCCGTATCAGCGGAGGTGCTACAGATACGCAGTATTTT; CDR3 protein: CASRISGGATDTQYF